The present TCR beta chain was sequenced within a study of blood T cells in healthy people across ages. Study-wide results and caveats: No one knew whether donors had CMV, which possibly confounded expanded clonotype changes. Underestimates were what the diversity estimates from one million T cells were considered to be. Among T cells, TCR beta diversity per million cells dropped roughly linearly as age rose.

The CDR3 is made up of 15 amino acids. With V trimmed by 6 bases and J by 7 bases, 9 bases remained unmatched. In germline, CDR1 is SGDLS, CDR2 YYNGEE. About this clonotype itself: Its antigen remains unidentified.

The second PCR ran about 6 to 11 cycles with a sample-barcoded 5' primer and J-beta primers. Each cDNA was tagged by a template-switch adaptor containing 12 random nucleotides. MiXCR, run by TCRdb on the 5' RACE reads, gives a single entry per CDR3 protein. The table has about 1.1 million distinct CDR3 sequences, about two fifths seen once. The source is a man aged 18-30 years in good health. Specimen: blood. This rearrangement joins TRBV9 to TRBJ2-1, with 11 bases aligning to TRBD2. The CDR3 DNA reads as TGTGCCAGCACCCCTTTTACTAGCGGGGGAAATGAGCAGTTCTTC. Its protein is CASTPFTSGGNEQFF.